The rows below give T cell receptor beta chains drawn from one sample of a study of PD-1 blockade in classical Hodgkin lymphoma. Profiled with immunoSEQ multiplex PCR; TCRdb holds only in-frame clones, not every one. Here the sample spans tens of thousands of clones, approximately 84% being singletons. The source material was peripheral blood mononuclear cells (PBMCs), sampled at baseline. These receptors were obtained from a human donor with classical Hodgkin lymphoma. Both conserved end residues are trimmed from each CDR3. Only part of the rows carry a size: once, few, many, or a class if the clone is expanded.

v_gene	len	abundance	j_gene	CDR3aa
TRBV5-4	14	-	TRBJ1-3	ASSLGTGFSGNTIY
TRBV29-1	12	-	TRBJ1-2	SVGTGTENYGYT
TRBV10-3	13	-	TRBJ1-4	AISASGTTNEKLF
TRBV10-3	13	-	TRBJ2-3	AISGSGQSTDTQY
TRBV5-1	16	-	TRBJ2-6	ASSPGQASSSGANVLT
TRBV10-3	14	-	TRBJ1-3	AISVPGVHSGNTIY
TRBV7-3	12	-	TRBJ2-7	ASSLSGGGAEQY
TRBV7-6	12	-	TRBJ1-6	ASSLDEGASPLH
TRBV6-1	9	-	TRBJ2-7	ASSPRGEQY
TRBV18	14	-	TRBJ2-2	ASSPPGTVDTGELF
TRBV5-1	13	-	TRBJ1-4	ASSTGGELNEKLF
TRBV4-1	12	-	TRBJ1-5	ASSRPGQGQPQH
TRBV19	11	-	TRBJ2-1	ASSIWPGNEQF
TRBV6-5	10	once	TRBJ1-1	ASSYAGTEAF
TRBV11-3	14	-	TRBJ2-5	ASSRRRGRGQETQY
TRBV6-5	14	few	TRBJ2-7	ASSYSSGGQPYEQY
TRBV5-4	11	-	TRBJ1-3	ASSPDEENTIY
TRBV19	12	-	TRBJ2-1	ASSTGQGAGEQF
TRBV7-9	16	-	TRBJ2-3	ASTITSGRAGGTDTQY